This TCR beta chain was sequenced in a study of blood T cell repertoires in COVID-19. Background on the study: Donors in the United States, Italy and Spain gave samples during acute or convalescent COVID-19. In each case, the material was cDNA or gDNA derived from T cells, B-cell-depleted T cells, or PBMCs.

Generated by immunoSEQ multiplex PCR, the TCRdb table keeps only in-frame clones and is missing some. The sample lists around 150,000 clones, approximately 88% occurring once. The CDR3 runs to 16 residues. Germline loops: CDR1 MNHEY, CDR2 SVGEGT. Trimming left V 2 bases short and J 3 bases short, with 14 bases between. The study assigned cohorts using participant-reported clinical history. Recovered status in Cohort 3 required two negative PCRs, clearance, or symptom resolution. The origin of this receptor is a woman aged 55 to 70 who had recovered from COVID-19. The chain carries TRBV6-2 or TRBV6-3 and TRBJ1-5; tentative D call: TRBD1 (6 bases). Sequencing was done on a sample of PBMCs or T cells enriched from blood (not recorded which). The CDR3 loop reads CASSYPNTGFNQPQHF. CDR3 bases: TGTGCCAGCAGTTACCCCAATACAGGGTTCAATCAGCCCCAGCATTTT.